The 16 T cell receptor beta chains given below trace back to one sample, sequenced in a study of shared clonotypes between healthy human individuals (TCRdb year 2020). The library was prepared using the immunoSEQ multiplex PCR assay. TCRdb retrieved this table from immuneACCESS and kept in-frame rearrangements only. Not all clones are present; in checked studies, unresolved V genes account for under half, and no reason is known for the remainder. Present in this sample are approximately 1,500,000 clones, 95% to 99% of which were seen just once. The biggest ten clones account for roughly 0.42% of the sample. Sequences were obtained from naive CD4+ T cells sorted from blood. Per the publication, the cell subset or site label means: CD45RA+ positively selected. These receptors originate from a man aged 25 to 40 in good health.

The chain is built from TRBV28 and TRBJ1-2; D gene uncertain. V gave up 2 bases and J gave up 5 bases, with 12 bases separating them. The CDR3 contains 14 residues. Germline-derived CDR1 and CDR2 are MDHEN and SYDVKM. CDR3 nucleotide sequence: TGTGCCAGCAGTTTAAGAGGAACAGCGTATGGCTACACCTTC. This gives the protein CASSLRGTAYGYTF.

CDR3 bases: TGTGCCATTACCGGGACAACGAACACCGGGGAGCTGTTTTTT. Translated, it gives CAITGTTNTGELFF. This sequence joins TRBV10-3 and TRBJ2-2; the D gene is possibly TRBD1 (6 bases). CDR1 ENHRY and CDR2 SYGVKD come from the germline V gene. The CDR3 is 14 amino acids. The V end was cut by 9 bases, the J end by 0 bases, with 11 bases between.

The J gene is TRBJ1-4, the V gene TRBV15; unclear D gene. V lost 0 bases to trimming and J lost 13 bases, with 15 bases between them. The CDR3 extends over 14 amino acids. The germline V gene encodes CDR1 LNHNV and CDR2 YYDKDF (reference sequence). Here the CDR3 reads CATSRDFTVGRLFF. In DNA, the CDR3 is TGTGCCACCAGCAGAGATTTCACGGTCGGTAGACTGTTTTTT.

J is TRBJ2-2 and V is TRBV6-1; TRBD1 agrees at 10 bases. The CDR3 contains 14 residues. J was trimmed by 3 bases and V by 8 bases; bases with no gene match: 3. CDR1 MNHNS and CDR2 SASEGT come from the germline V gene. The CDR3 protein is CASRQGAYTGELFF. The CDR3 DNA is TGTGCCAGCCGACAGGGGGCGTACACCGGGGAGCTGTTTTTT.

This sequence joins TRBV11-3 and TRBJ2-1; 13 bases line up with TRBD2. Germline loops: CDR1 SGHNT, CDR2 YENEEA. V lost 4 bases and J lost 3; bases outside the gene matches: 3. The CDR3 has 16 amino acids. The CDR3 nucleotides are TGTGCCAGCAGCTATTGGACTAGCGGGAGCTACAATGAGCAGTTCTTC. Its protein is CASSYWTSGSYNEQFF.

The V gene is TRBV5-1, the J gene TRBJ2-3; 8 nucleotides line up with TRBD2. Germline V gene data show CDR1 as SGHRS and CDR2 as YFSETQ. The V segment lost 0 bases and the J segment 3 bases; nucleotides outside the gene matches: 9. The CDR3 runs to 17 residues. CDR3 loop: CASSLAVRAGGTDTQYF. The CDR3 DNA follows: TGCGCCAGCAGCTTGGCGGTTAGGGCGGGAGGTACAGATACGCAGTATTTT.

The chain is built from TRBV10-1 and TRBJ2-7; possibly TRBD1 for D (6 bases). Per germline, CDR1 WNHNN and CDR2 SYGVQD (reference sequence). The CDR3 totals 14 residues. V was pared by 0 bases and J by 3 bases, with 9 bases between. Here the CDR3 reads CASSESGARYEQYF. The CDR3 nucleotides read TGCGCCAGCAGTGAGTCGGGGGCCCGCTACGAGCAGTACTTC.

In its sample, this clone was seen once. This CDR3 is also generated by other DNA sequences in the sample. V is TRBV10-3 and J is TRBJ2-6, with 7 positions matching TRBD2. This CDR3 comprises 16 residues. Germline V lookup: CDR1 ENHRY, CDR2 SYGVKD. J gave up 1 base and V 0 bases, and 0 bases lay outside the gene matches. This chain's CDR3 is CAISESRGSGANVLTF. CDR3 DNA: TGTGCCATCAGTGAGTCGCGGGGGTCTGGGGCCAACGTCCTGACTTTC.

This clone occurred once. The DNA for the CDR3 is TGTGCCAGCAGTTTGGGACCGCGGGTGGGCTACACCTTC. Amino acids: CASSLGPRVGYTF. The chain employs TRBV6-1 and TRBJ1-2; perhaps TRBD1 as D (5 bases). Germline V CDR1 and CDR2: MNHNS, SASEGT. The CDR3 runs 13 residues. The V and J ends lost 5 bases and 8 bases respectively, with 15 bases between them.

This chain links TRBV29-1 with TRBJ1-3, with D hard to call. Deletions cut 4 bases from V and 0 bases from J, with 10 bases between. The CDR3 runs to 14 residues. In germline, CDR1 is SQVTM, CDR2 ANQGSEA. CDR3 nucleotides: TGCAGCGTTGGTGTTGGAGGCTCTGGAAACACCATATATTTT. Its protein product is CSVGVGGSGNTIYF.

The gene calls are TRBV5-1 and TRBJ2-3; D ambiguous. Germline CDR1 reads SGHRS; CDR2 reads YFSETQ. Trimming removed 4 bases at V and 6 bases at J, with 15 bases between. The CDR3 is 14 amino acids. In DNA form, the CDR3 reads TGCGCCAGCAGCCGTTCGGTGGAAGGGGATACGCAGTATTTT. Residues: CASSRSVEGDTQYF. Looking up the rest from reference TRBV5-1 and TRBJ2-3 gives the full variable domain: KAGVTQTPRYLIKTRGQQVTLSCSPISGHRSVSWYQQTPGQGLQFLFEYFSETQRNKGNFPGRFSGRQFSNSRSEMNVSTLELGDSALYLCASSRSVEGDTQYFGPGTRLTVL.

V is TRBV6-5 and J is TRBJ1-3; D unclear. Germline V CDR1 and CDR2: MNHEY, SVGAGI. Trimming pared 0 bases from V and 0 bases from J, leaving 9 bases between. The CDR3 spans 16 residues. The CDR3 nucleotides are TGTGCCAGCAGTTACTCAATGGGGTTCTCTGGAAACACCATATATTTT. This encodes CASSYSMGFSGNTIYF.

V is TRBV7-9 and J is TRBJ2-1; no definite D call. The V end was cut by 3 bases, the J end by 9 bases, with 12 bases between. Per germline, CDR1 SEHNR and CDR2 FQNEAQ (reference sequence). The CDR3 has 13 amino acids. The CDR3 loop is CASSFRLAFEQFF. The CDR3 DNA reads TGTGCCAGCAGCTTCCGTCTCGCTTTTGAGCAGTTCTTC.

The chain combines TRBV10-1 with TRBJ2-7, with a possible D match to TRBD1 (5 bases). This CDR3 region has 13 residues. Germline V gene sequence: CDR1 WNHNN, CDR2 SYGVQD (reference sequence). V was cut by 1 base and J by 5 bases, with 9 bases left in between. The CDR3 spells CASSEWQGDEQYF. In DNA form, the CDR3 reads TGCGCCAGCAGTGAGTGGCAGGGCGACGAGCAGTACTTC.

This chain joins TRBV10-3 and TRBJ2-1, with 10 nucleotides matching TRBD2. The J segment lost 6 bases and the V segment lost 2 bases, leaving 7 bases of the junction unmatched. The CDR3 runs to 16 residues. Per germline, CDR1 ENHRY and CDR2 SYGVKD. CDR3 protein: CAISEALTSGVNEQFF. CDR3 bases: TGTGCCATCAGTGAGGCCCTTACTAGCGGGGTCAATGAGCAGTTCTTC.

The sample holds one count of this clone. The rearrangement links TRBV11-1 to TRBJ2-3, with D perhaps TRBD1 (5 bases). V lost 6 bases and J lost 2, with 9 bases in between. The CDR3 consists of 13 residues. CDR1 and CDR2 from the germline V gene are SGHAT and FQDESV (reference sequence). CDR3 sequence reads: CASRGQNTDTQYF. The CDR3 DNA is TGTGCCAGCAGGGGGCAGAACACAGATACGCAGTATTTT.